This T cell receptor beta chain was sequenced for a study of blood T cell repertoires in COVID-19. The germline V gene encodes CDR1 SGHTA and CDR2 FQGNSA. J lost 6 bases, V lost 1 base, and 2 bases had no gene match. This CDR3 spans 14 amino acids. Produced via immunoSEQ multiplex PCR; TCRdb's table is partial and in-frame only. The sample has about 160,000 clones, around 85% seen once. Sequenced input: peripheral blood. This chain joins TRBV7-2 and TRBJ1-4; 7 bases agree with TRBD1. This TCR derives from a human donor with acute or convalescent COVID-19. The donor label of this sample is uncertain. The CDR3 is CASSLGQGYEKLFF. CDR3 bases: TGTGCCAGCAGCTTAGGACAGGGATATGAAAAACTGTTTTTT.